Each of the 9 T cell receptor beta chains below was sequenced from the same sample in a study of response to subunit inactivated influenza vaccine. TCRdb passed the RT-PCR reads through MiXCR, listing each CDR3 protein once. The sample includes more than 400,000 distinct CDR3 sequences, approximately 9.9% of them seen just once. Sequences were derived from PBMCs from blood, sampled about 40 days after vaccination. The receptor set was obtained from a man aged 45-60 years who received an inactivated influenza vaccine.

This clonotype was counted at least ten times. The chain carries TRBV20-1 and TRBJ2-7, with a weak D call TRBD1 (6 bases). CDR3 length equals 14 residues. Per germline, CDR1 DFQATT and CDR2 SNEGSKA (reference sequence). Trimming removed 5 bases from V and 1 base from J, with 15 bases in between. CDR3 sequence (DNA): TGCAGTGCTTCAGACAGGCGCTATTCCTACGAGCAGTACTTC. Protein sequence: CSASDRRYSYEQYF.

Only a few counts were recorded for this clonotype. The CDR3 coding sequence is TGTGCCGCGGAGGCCGACGGGGGCACCATATATTTT. It is translated as CAAEADGGTIYF. The V call is TRBV12-3 or TRBV12-4, the J call TRBJ1-3; possibly TRBD1 for D (5 bases). The CDR3 has 12 amino acids. The germline V and J ends were trimmed by 11 bases and 9 bases, with 17 bases remaining between them.

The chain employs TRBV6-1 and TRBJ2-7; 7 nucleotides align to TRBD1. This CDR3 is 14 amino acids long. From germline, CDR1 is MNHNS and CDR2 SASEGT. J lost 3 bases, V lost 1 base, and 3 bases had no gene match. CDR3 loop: CASSEGTGFYEQYF. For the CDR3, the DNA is TGTGCCAGCAGTGAAGGGACAGGATTCTACGAGCAGTACTTC.

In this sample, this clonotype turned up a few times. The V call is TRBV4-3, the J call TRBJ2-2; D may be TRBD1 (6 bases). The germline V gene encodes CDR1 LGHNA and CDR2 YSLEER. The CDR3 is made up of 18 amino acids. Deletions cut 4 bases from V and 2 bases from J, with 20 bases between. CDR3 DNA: TGCGCCAGCAGCCTCCACTGGGGGCAACCTCTAAACACCGGGGAGCTGTTTTTT. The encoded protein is CASSLHWGQPLNTGELFF.

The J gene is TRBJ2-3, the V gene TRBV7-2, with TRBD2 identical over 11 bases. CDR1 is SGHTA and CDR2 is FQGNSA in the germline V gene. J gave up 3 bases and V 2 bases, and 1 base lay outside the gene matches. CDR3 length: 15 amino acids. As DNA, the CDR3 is TGTGCCAGCAGCTTAAGACTAGCGGGGACAGATACGCAGTATTTT. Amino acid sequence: CASSLRLAGTDTQYF. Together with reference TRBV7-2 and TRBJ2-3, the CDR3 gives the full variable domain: GAGVSQSPSNKVTEKGKDVELRCDPISGHTALYWYRQSLGQGLEFLIYFQGNSAPDKSGLPSDRFSAERTGGSVSTLTIQRTQQEDSAVYLCASSLRLAGTDTQYFGPGTRLTVL.

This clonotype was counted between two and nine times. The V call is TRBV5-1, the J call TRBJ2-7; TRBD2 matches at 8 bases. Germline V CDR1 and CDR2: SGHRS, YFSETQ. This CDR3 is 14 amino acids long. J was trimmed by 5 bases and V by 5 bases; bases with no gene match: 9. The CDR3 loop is CASSSPGGLNEQYF. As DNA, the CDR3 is TGCGCCAGCAGTTCACCGGGGGGGCTTAACGAGCAGTACTTC.

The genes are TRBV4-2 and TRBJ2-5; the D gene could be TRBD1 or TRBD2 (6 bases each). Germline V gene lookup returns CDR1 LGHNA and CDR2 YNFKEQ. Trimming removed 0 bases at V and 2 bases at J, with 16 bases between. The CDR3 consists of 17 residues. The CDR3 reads CASSQDPPPGAQETQYF. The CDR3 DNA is TGTGCCAGCAGCCAAGATCCCCCCCCGGGGGCACAAGAGACCCAGTACTTC.

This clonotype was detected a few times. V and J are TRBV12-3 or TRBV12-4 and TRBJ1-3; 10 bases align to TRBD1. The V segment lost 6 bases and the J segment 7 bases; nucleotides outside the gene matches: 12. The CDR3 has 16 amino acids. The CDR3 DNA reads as TGTGCCAGCAGCGGGACAGGGGAGTTCCGCTGGAACACCATATATTTT. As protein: CASSGTGEFRWNTIYF.

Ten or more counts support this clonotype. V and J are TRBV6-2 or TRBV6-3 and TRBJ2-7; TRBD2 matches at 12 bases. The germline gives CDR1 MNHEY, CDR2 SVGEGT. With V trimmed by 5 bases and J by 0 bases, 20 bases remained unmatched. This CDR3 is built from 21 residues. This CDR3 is CASSPTPPGLAGSRSSYEQYF. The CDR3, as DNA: TGTGCCAGCAGTCCAACTCCCCCGGGACTAGCGGGTTCTAGGAGCTCCTACGAGCAGTACTTC.